The clone carrying this T cell receptor (beta chain) was recorded a few times. Its antigen remains unknown. TCRdb recomputed calls from the 5' RACE reads with MiXCR, one row per CDR3 protein. The sample records some 560,000 distinct CDR3 sequences, 15% to 20% being singletons. This sample is part of a study of T cells after yellow fever vaccination. CDR1 and CDR2 (germline): LNHDA, SQIVND (reference sequence). V lost 4 bases to trimming and J lost 3 bases; unmatched junction nucleotides: 6. The CDR3 runs 15 residues. Overall study results and limits: Subsequent booster samples again held most clones from primary vaccination (96% CD4, about 86% CD8).

The V and J genes are TRBV19 and TRBJ1-2; TRBD1 matches 9 bases. The receptor comes from a man aged 30-40 years who received the YFV17D yellow fever vaccine. The specimen was PBMCs, collected 15 days after the yellow fever booster vaccination. The DNA for the CDR3 is TGTGCCAGTAGTAGTCCAACAGGGGGCGACTATGGCTACACCTTC. Translating it yields CASSSPTGGDYGYTF.